This note documents a single TCR beta chain sequence. CDR3 size: 13 residues. Germline CDR1 reads SGHDT; CDR2 reads YYEEEE. With V trimmed by 1 base and J by 8 bases, 1 base remained unmatched. The donors were healthy bone marrow donors. The data are from a study of cytomegalovirus exposure and HLA in healthy donors. The overall study: Earlier results showed roughly 120 million unique TCR beta sequences derived from 150 million to 200 million T cells.

This PCR relied on a set of 60 Vbeta primers and 13 Jbeta primers. Produced via immunoSEQ multiplex PCR; TCRdb's table is partial and in-frame only. The repertoire holds approximately 160,000 clones, around 68% seen once, with roughly 1.4% in the top ten. V is TRBV5-6 and J is TRBJ1-4; 8 bases align to TRBD1. Sequencing was carried out using PBMCs. The TCR originated in a man aged 50-60 years in good health and CMV-seronegative. In DNA, the CDR3 is TGTGCCAGCAGCTTGACAGGGGGGGAAAAACTGTTTTTT. This codes for CASSLTGGEKLFF.